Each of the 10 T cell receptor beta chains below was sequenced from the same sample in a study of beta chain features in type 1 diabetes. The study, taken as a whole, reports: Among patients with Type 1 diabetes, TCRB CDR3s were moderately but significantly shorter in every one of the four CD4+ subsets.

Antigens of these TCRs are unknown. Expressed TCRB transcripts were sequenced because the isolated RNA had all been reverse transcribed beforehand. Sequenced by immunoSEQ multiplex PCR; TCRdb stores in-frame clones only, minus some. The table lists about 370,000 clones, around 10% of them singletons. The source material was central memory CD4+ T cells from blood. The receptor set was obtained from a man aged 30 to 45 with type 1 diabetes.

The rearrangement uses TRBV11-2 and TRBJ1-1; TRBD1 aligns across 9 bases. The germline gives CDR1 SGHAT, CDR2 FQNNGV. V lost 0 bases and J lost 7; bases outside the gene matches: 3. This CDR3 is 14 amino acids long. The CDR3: CASSLEQGAVEAFF. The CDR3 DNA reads TGTGCCAGCAGCTTAGAACAGGGGGCGGTTGAAGCTTTCTTT. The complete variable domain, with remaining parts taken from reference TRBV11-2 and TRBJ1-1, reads EAGVAQSPRYKIIEKRQSVAFWCNPISGHATLYWYQQILGQGPKLLIQFQNNGVVDDSQLPKDRFSAERLKGVDSTLKIQPAKLEDSAVYLCASSLEQGAVEAFFGQGTRLTVV.

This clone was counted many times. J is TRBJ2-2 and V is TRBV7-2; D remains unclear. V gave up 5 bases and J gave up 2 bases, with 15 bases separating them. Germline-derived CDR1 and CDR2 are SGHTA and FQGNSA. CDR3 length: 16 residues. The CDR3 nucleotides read TGTGCCAGCAGCCCGGTATTGAGACATAACACCGGGGAGCTGTTTTTT. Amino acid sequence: CASSPVLRHNTGELFF.

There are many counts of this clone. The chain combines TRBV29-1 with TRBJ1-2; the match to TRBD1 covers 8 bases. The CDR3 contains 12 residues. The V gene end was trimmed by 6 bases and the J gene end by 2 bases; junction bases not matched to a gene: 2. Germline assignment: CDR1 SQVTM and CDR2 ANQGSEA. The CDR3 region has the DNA TGCAGCGTCTCAGGGGGCAACTATGGCTACACCTTC. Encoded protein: CSVSGGNYGYTF.

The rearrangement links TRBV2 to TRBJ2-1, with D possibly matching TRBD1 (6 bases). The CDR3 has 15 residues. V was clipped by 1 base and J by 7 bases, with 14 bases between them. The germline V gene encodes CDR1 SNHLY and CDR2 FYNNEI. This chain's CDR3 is CASSEDATGRNEQFF. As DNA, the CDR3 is TGTGCCAGCAGTGAAGATGCGACAGGCCGGAATGAGCAGTTCTTC.

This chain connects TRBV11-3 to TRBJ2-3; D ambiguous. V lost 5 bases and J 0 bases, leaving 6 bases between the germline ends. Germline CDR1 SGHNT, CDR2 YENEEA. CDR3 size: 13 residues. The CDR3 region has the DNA TGTGCCAGCAGCCTGATGAGCACAGATACGCAGTATTTT. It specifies CASSLMSTDTQYF.

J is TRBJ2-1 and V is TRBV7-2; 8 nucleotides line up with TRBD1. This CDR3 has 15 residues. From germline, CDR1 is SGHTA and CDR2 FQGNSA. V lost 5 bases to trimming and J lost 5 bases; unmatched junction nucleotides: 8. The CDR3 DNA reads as TGTGCCAGCAGCCCCGACAGGGGAGCACACAATGAGCAGTTCTTC. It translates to CASSPDRGAHNEQFF.

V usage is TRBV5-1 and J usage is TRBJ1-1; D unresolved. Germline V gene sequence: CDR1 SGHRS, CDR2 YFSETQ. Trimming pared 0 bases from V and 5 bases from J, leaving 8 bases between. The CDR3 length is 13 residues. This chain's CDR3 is CASSLVTETEAFF. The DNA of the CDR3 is TGCGCCAGCAGCTTGGTTACAGAAACTGAAGCTTTCTTT.

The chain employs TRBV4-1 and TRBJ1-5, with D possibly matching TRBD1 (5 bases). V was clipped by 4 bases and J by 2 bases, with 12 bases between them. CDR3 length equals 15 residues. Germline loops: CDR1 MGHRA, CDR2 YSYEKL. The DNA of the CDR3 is TGCGCCAGCAGCCGACAGTCTTCTGGCAATCAGCCCCAGCATTTT. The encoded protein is CASSRQSSGNQPQHF.

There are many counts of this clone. The CDR3 here is CASSSGLAGVSDTQYF. For the CDR3, the DNA is TGTGCCAGCAGTTCGGGACTAGCGGGAGTAAGTGATACGCAGTATTTT. V usage is TRBV28 and J usage is TRBJ2-3; 14 bases match TRBD2. CDR1 and CDR2 (germline): MDHEN, SYDVKM. V lost 4 bases and J lost 6; bases outside the gene matches: 6. The CDR3 totals 16 residues.

The DNA for the CDR3 is TGCGCCAGCAGCCAAGAACAGGGGGCCGGTGGCGAGCAGTACTTC. This encodes CASSQEQGAGGEQYF. The chain recombines TRBV4-3 with TRBJ2-7, with TRBD1 identical over 9 bases. Germline V gene sequence: CDR1 LGHNA, CDR2 YSLEER. The CDR3 is 15 amino acids. Trimming removed 0 bases from V and 6 bases from J; junction bases left unmatched: 6.